This T cell receptor beta chain comes out of a study of blood T cell repertoires in COVID-19. Study information: Italy, Spain and the United States were the sources of the convalescent and acute COVID-19 samples.

Repertoires were generated with immunoSEQ multiplex PCR, while TCRdb's copy carries only in-frame clones and drops some. Of approximately 47,000 clones listed, about 83% are singletons. V lost 2 bases, J lost 1 base, and 11 bases lay in between. The germline CDR1 and CDR2 sequences are SQVTM and ANQGSEA. The CDR3 sequence is 15 residues long. Sequenced material: peripheral blood. The V gene is TRBV29-1, the J gene TRBJ2-2; the D gene is possibly TRBD1 (6 bases). The receptor was derived from an older woman with acute or convalescent COVID-19. This CDR3 is CSVESGGRNTGELFF. The CDR3 DNA sequence: TGCAGCGTTGAATCTGGGGGCCGGAACACCGGGGAGCTGTTTTTT.